This T cell receptor (beta chain) was sequenced during a study of T cell repertoires in cytomegalovirus infection. Study details: Well-studied HLA-B-restricted CMV epitopes were used in the study alongside recently identified HLA-C-restricted ones. TCR beta signatures that were public indicated CMV infection and matching HLA type.

General study points: The ex vivo response was dominated by HLA-C-restricted CMV-specific TCR beta clonotypes. Cumulative public TCR beta family frequency identified CMV carriers with the relevant HLA.

Details on this clonotype: Antigen: not known.

TCRdb re-derived calls from the reads in MiXCR, one entry per CDR3 protein. The table includes roughly 730,000 distinct CDR3 sequences, around 31% detected once. The TCR sequence derives from a human donor in good health (CMV status not recorded). Some clones in this sample may be carry-over from other donors' samples. The sample consisted of cultured PBMCs, taken from culture after CMV antigen stimulation.

This chain's CDR3 is CASSRQGSMSSATYF. As DNA, the CDR3 is TGTGCCAGCAGCCGACAGGGATCGATGTCTTCAGCGACGTACTTC. The rearrangement uses TRBV7-9 and TRBJ2-5, with TRBD1 matching 7 bases. Trimming at V came to 5 bases and at J to 13 bases, leaving 19 bases not matched to a gene. The CDR3 covers 15 residues. Germline V gene lookup returns CDR1 SEHNR and CDR2 FQNEAQ (reference sequence).